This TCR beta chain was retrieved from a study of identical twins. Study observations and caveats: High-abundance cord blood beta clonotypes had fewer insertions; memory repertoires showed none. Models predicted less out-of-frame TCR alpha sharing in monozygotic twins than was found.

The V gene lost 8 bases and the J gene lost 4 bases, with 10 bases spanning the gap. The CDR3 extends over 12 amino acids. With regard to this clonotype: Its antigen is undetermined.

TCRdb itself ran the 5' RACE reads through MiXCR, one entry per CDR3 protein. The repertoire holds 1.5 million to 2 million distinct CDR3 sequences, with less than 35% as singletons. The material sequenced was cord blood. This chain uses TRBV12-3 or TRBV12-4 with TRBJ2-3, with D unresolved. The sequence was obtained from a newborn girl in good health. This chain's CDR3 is CASALYADTQYF. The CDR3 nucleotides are TGTGCCAGCGCTTTATACGCAGATACGCAGTATTTT.